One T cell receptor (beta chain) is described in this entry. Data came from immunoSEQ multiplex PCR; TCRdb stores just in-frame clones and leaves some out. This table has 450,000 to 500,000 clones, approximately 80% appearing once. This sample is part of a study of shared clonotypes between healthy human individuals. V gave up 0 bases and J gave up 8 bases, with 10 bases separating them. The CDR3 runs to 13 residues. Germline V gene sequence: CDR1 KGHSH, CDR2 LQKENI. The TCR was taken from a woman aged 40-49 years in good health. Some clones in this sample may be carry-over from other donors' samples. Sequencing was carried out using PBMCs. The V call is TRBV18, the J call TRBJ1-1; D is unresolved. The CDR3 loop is CASSPPSAEEAFF. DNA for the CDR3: TGTGCCAGCTCACCACCGTCAGCAGAAGAAGCTTTCTTT.